This section outlines one T cell receptor (beta chain) sequence together with its context. Here immunoSEQ multiplex PCR was the method, and the copy in TCRdb shows in-frame clones only, minus some. Here the sample spans 60,000 or so clones, about 76% being singletons. The sample is drawn from a study of PD-L1 blockade in urothelial cancer. Trimming took off 5 bases at V and 4 bases at J, with 9 bases between the two ends. From germline, CDR1 is MNHEY and CDR2 SVGAGI. This CDR3 is 13 amino acids long. Regarding time point: pretreatment peripheral blood. The input for sequencing was PBMCs, taken around atezolizumab (anti-PD-L1) treatment. The TCR sequence derives from an older man with urothelial cancer. The V gene is TRBV6-5, the J gene TRBJ1-5; the D is unclear. The CDR3 region has the DNA TGTGCCAGCAGTAACCCTCAGAATCAGCCCCAGCATTTT. Protein sequence: CASSNPQNQPQHF.